This passage covers 28 T cell receptor beta chains from one sample sequenced in a study of glioma-infiltrating T cells after dendritic cell vaccination (dated by TCRdb to about 2016). Library preparation was by the immunoSEQ multiplex PCR assay. As stored in TCRdb, this immuneACCESS dataset retains in-frame rearrangements with V and J assigned. A fraction of the clones does not appear; measured against another copy, unresolved V genes explain less than half of the discrepancy, and the remainder lacks a known reason. The sample data list roughly 100,000 clones, and 90% of these were observed just once. The ten largest clones add up to roughly 2.5% of the sample. Per the publication, the time point label means: after dendritic cell vaccination, including at tumor progression/relapse. Sequenced material: blood, taken after dendritic cell vaccination. The receptors stem from a human donor with glioblastoma.

This chain uses TRBV14 with TRBJ1-4; D remains ambiguous. Trimming removed 0 bases from V and 5 bases from J, with 13 bases in between. CDR3 length: 16 amino acids. Germline V gives CDR1 SGHDN, CDR2 FVKESK. The chain's CDR3 is CASSQDVGNLNEKLFF. CDR3 coding DNA: TGTGCCAGCAGCCAAGATGTCGGGAACCTCAATGAAAAACTGTTTTTT. Using reference TRBV14 and TRBJ1-4 for the parts outside the CDR3, the full variable domain is EAGVTQFPSHSVIEKGQTVTLRCDPISGHDNLYWYRRVMGKEIKFLLHFVKESKQDESGMPNNRFLAERTGGTYSTLKVQPAELEDSGVYFCASSQDVGNLNEKLFFGSGTQLSVL.

The chain joins TRBV11-1 to TRBJ1-1; 7 nucleotides line up with TRBD1. The CDR3 contains 15 residues. Unmatched junction bases numbered 12, after V lost 3 bases and J lost 8 bases. Germline CDR1 is SGHAT and CDR2 is FQDESV (reference sequence). The CDR3 region is CASSFAAGTDKEAFF. Written as DNA, the CDR3 is TGTGCCAGCAGCTTTGCTGCCGGGACAGACAAGGAAGCTTTCTTT.

This chain connects TRBV7-8 to TRBJ2-3; D ambiguous. The CDR3 has 11 residues. V was shortened by 7 bases and J by 5 bases, with 7 bases between the two germline ends. In germline, CDR1 is SGHVS, CDR2 FQNEAQ. CDR3 coding DNA: TGTGCCAGCAATTTCGGAGATACGCAGTATTTT. This sequence encodes CASNFGDTQYF.

This chain links TRBV6-5 with TRBJ1-5; maybe TRBD1 (5 bases). V shed 5 bases and J shed 6 bases, with 14 bases lying between them. Looked up from germline, CDR1 is MNHEY and CDR2 is SVGAGI. The CDR3 spans 14 residues. CDR3 coding DNA: TGTGCCAGCAGTCCCTGGGGCGCAGGTCAGCCCCAGCATTTT. It specifies CASSPWGAGQPQHF.

The chain couples TRBV6-6 to TRBJ2-5, with D unclear. Trimming took 5 bases from V and 4 from J, leaving 14 bases between them. Germline CDR1 is MNHNY and CDR2 is SVGAGI (reference sequence). This CDR3 region has 14 residues. CDR3 region: CASSVPGGRETQYF. In nucleotides, the CDR3 is TGTGCCAGCAGTGTTCCTGGTGGGCGAGAGACCCAGTACTTC.

The chain joins TRBV7-3 to TRBJ2-3; no firm D call. The CDR3 spans 11 residues. Trimming shortened V by 2 bases and J by 9 bases, and 6 bases separated the two germline ends. Germline CDR1 reads SGHTA; CDR2 reads FQGTGA. The CDR3 loop reads CASSLGRTQYF. Here the CDR3 DNA reads TGTGCCAGCAGCTTAGGTAGAACGCAGTATTTT.

The V call is TRBV6-1, the J call TRBJ2-2; TRBD2 matches 12 bases. Germline V gene sequence: CDR1 MNHNS, CDR2 SASEGT. The CDR3 spans 14 residues. The J segment lost 4 bases and the V segment lost 6 bases, leaving 0 bases of the junction unmatched. This chain's CDR3 is CASRLAGGTGELFF. The CDR3, as DNA: TGTGCCAGCAGACTAGCGGGAGGCACCGGGGAGCTGTTTTTT.

V and J are TRBV11-2 and TRBJ1-2, with 9 bases that match TRBD1. J gave up 0 bases and V 5 bases, and 10 bases lay outside the gene matches. Germline lookup yields CDR1 SGHAT and CDR2 FQNNGV. The length of the CDR3 is 17 residues. CDR3 residues: CASSTPRRDRANYGYTF. The CDR3 DNA follows: TGTGCCAGCAGCACCCCCAGGAGGGACAGGGCTAACTATGGCTACACCTTC. Variable domain in full (rest from reference TRBV11-2 and TRBJ1-2): EAGVAQSPRYKIIEKRQSVAFWCNPISGHATLYWYQQILGQGPKLLIQFQNNGVVDDSQLPKDRFSAERLKGVDSTLKIQPAKLEDSAVYLCASSTPRRDRANYGYTFGSGTRLTVV.

The chain uses TRBV18 and TRBJ2-3, with D unresolved. Germline V gives CDR1 KGHSH, CDR2 LQKENI. The CDR3 is made up of 13 amino acids. V lost 3 bases and J 0 bases, leaving 4 bases between the germline ends. The CDR3, as DNA: TGTGCCAGCTCACCCGGTAGCACAGATACGCAGTATTTT. Translating gives CASSPGSTDTQYF.

The V call is TRBV19, the J call TRBJ2-5; D may be TRBD1 (5 bases). Germline-derived CDR1 and CDR2 are LNHDA and SQIVND (reference sequence). The V gene lost 3 bases and the J gene lost 9 bases, with 20 bases spanning the gap. This CDR3 contains 15 residues. CDR3 region: CASSMSDSSLTAQYF. In DNA, the CDR3 is TGTGCCAGTAGTATGTCAGACAGTTCCCTTACGGCCCAGTACTTC.

V is TRBV4-2 and J is TRBJ2-3; 7 nucleotides match TRBD1. V gave up 1 base and J gave up 2 bases; unmatched junction bases: 12. This CDR3 is 18 amino acids long. Germline V gene data show CDR1 as LGHNA and CDR2 as YNFKEQ. The CDR3 is CASSQGVGGAGFTDTQYF. The CDR3 DNA is TGTGCCAGCAGCCAAGGGGTAGGGGGCGCCGGGTTCACAGATACGCAGTATTTT.

This clone was counted once. The chain carries TRBV18 and TRBJ2-5, with 8 bases identical to TRBD2. This CDR3 contains 16 residues. The germline gives CDR1 KGHSH, CDR2 LQKENI. Losses at the gene ends were 2 bases for V and 3 bases for J; bases not matched to a gene: 8. CDR3 bases: TGTGCCAGCTCACCAGCCAGCGGGAGTGGTAAAGAGACCCAGTACTTC. It is translated as CASSPASGSGKETQYF.

The V gene is TRBV19, the J gene TRBJ1-5; D uncertain. Germline loops: CDR1 LNHDA, CDR2 SQIVND (reference sequence). This CDR3 comprises 13 residues. V dropped 5 bases and J dropped 3 bases, with 8 bases sitting between them. CDR3 in amino acids: CASSDGVNQPQHF. The DNA of the CDR3 is TGTGCCAGTAGTGATGGAGTCAATCAGCCCCAGCATTTT.

This chain links TRBV12-5 with TRBJ2-7; TRBD2 aligns across 7 bases. Germline loops: CDR1 LGHNT, CDR2 FRNRAP. The trim removed 2 bases at V and 4 bases at J, leaving 14 bases unmatched. This CDR3 comprises 17 residues. The CDR3 DNA sequence: TGTGCTAGTGGTTTGCCCCGAGAGAGGCGGGAGAGGTACGAGCAGTACTTC. It codes for CASGLPRERRERYEQYF.

This clone has only one observation. J is TRBJ2-3 and V is TRBV30; 8 bases match TRBD2. This CDR3 is 16 amino acids long. Germline CDR1 and CDR2: GTSNPN and SVGIG (reference sequence). J was trimmed by 4 bases and V by 4 bases; bases with no gene match: 13. The CDR3 DNA reads TGTGCCTGGACGTCCGGGACTAGAGGAGGAGCAGATACGCAGTATTTT. Translating it yields CAWTSGTRGGADTQYF.

This clone was seen more than once but under ten times. J is TRBJ1-3 and V is TRBV18, with D maybe TRBD1 (5 bases). V lost 3 bases and J lost 3, with 15 bases in between. The CDR3 loop spans 16 amino acids. The germline CDR1 and CDR2 sequences are KGHSH and LQKENI. The CDR3 DNA reads TGTGCCAGCTCACCGTACCTGGGGCAGCGTGGAAACACCATATATTTT. Protein: CASSPYLGQRGNTIYF.

The rearrangement joins TRBV13 to TRBJ2-1, with TRBD2 matching over 8 bases. Trimming at V came to 5 bases and at J to 5 bases, leaving 5 bases not matched to a gene. The CDR3 extends over 14 amino acids. Germline CDR1 is PRHDT and CDR2 is FYEKMQ (reference sequence). The DNA of the CDR3 is TGTGCCAGCAGCCCACAAGCGGGGGACAATGAGCAGTTCTTC. This encodes CASSPQAGDNEQFF.

The chain is built from TRBV7-9 and TRBJ2-1; 11 positions agree with TRBD2. Germline-derived CDR1 and CDR2 are SEHNR and FQNEAQ (reference sequence). The V segment lost 5 bases and the J segment 4 bases; nucleotides outside the gene matches: 4. The CDR3 length is 15 residues. The CDR3 reads CASSLSGGDYNEQFF. CDR3 DNA sequence: TGTGCCAGCAGCCTTAGCGGGGGGGATTACAATGAGCAGTTCTTC.

V and J are TRBV2 and TRBJ1-5; D remains ambiguous. The V and J ends lost 3 bases and 3 bases respectively, with 9 bases between them. In germline, CDR1 is SNHLY, CDR2 FYNNEI. This CDR3 comprises 14 residues. The CDR3 region is CASSDNRDNQPQHF. The DNA for the CDR3 is TGTGCCAGCAGTGACAACCGAGACAATCAGCCCCAGCATTTT.

This clone was recorded once. The chain is built from TRBV5-1 and TRBJ2-3; the match to TRBD2 covers 8 bases. This CDR3 is built from 14 residues. Germline CDR1 and CDR2: SGHRS and YFSETQ. V dropped 5 bases and J dropped 1; count of bases not matched to a gene: 3. The CDR3 DNA is TGCGCCAGCAGACCGACTAGCGGCACAGATACGCAGTATTTT. Amino acid sequence: CASRPTSGTDTQYF.

The rearrangement joins TRBV10-3 to TRBJ1-2; TRBD1 is a possible D gene (5 bases). With 3 bases removed from V and 5 bases from J, the gap between germline ends came to 10 bases. This CDR3 has 13 residues. The germline gives CDR1 ENHRY, CDR2 SYGVKD. CDR3 nucleotide sequence: TGTGCCATCAGTGACGGCAGGGATTATGGCTACACCTTC. Encoded protein: CAISDGRDYGYTF.

Comments on this clone: The sample has other DNA sequences that encode this CDR3 too. The chain is built from TRBV27 and TRBJ2-5; 12 bases fit TRBD1. The CDR3 runs to 15 residues. CDR1 MNHEY and CDR2 SMNVEV come from the germline V gene (reference sequence). With V trimmed by 4 bases and J by 5 bases, 5 bases remained unmatched. Written as DNA, the CDR3 is TGTGCCAGCAGTTCAGGGACAGGGGGCGCGGAGACCCAGTACTTC. Amino acids: CASSSGTGGAETQYF.

The chain recombines TRBV21-1 with TRBJ1-2; TRBD1 reflects the table's D call only, with no check against the DNA. TRBV21-1 is noted as a pseudogene. The CDR3 totals 13 residues. The CDR3 loop is CASSRTPNYGYTF. Here the CDR3 DNA reads TGTGCCAGCAGCAGGACACCGAACTATGGCTACACCTTC.

This clone was counted a single time. This chain connects TRBV6-1 to TRBJ1-5; D call uncertain. CDR1 is MNHNS and CDR2 is SASEGT in the germline V gene. V lost 3 bases and J 9 bases, leaving 18 bases between the germline ends. The CDR3 runs 15 residues. The CDR3 DNA is TGTGCCAGCAGTGAGGAGCGATTCTCGTCGGGGCCCCAGCATTTT. This gives the protein CASSEERFSSGPQHF.

The chain employs TRBV30 and TRBJ1-6, with 9 nucleotides matching TRBD1. The ends lost 3 bases at V and 8 bases at J; junction bases unmatched: 8. From germline, CDR1 is GTSNPN and CDR2 SVGIG (reference sequence). CDR3 length: 15 amino acids. The CDR3 sequence: CAWRGQGYTYSPLHF. In DNA, the CDR3 is TGTGCCTGGAGGGGACAGGGTTACACCTATTCACCCCTCCACTTT.

This chain joins TRBV5-1 and TRBJ2-2; TRBD2 agrees at 16 bases. Trimming at V came to 5 bases and at J to 3 bases, leaving 10 bases not matched to a gene. CDR3 length equals 19 residues. Germline V gene sequence: CDR1 SGHRS, CDR2 YFSETQ. CDR3 amino acids: CASRPNSGTSGGDTGELFF. The CDR3 DNA sequence: TGCGCCAGCAGACCGAATTCCGGGACTAGCGGGGGGGACACCGGGGAGCTGTTTTTT.

The V gene is TRBV4-1, the J gene TRBJ2-7; no definite D call. CDR1 is MGHRA, CDR2 YSYEKL, per germline. The length of the CDR3 is 16 residues. Trimming pared 1 base from V and 5 bases from J, leaving 18 bases between. CDR3 residues: CASSQVISSARDEQYF. The CDR3 region has the DNA TGCGCCAGCAGCCAAGTAATTTCCAGTGCCCGGGACGAGCAGTACTTC.

V gene TRBV5-4 combines with J gene TRBJ2-7, with a tentative D call TRBD1 (6 bases). This CDR3 comprises 13 residues. V lost 4 bases to trimming and J lost 5 bases, with 13 bases between them. Germline V gene sequence: CDR1 SGHNT, CDR2 YYREEE (reference sequence). The CDR3 sequence is CASSVGTSDEQYF. CDR3 coding DNA: TGTGCCAGCAGCGTCGGGACATCTGACGAGCAGTACTTC.